This TCR beta chain comes out of a study of early T cells in non-severe SARS-CoV-2 infection. This clonotype was seen at least ten times. TCRdb reprocessed the 5' RACE reads with MiXCR, giving one entry per CDR3 protein. The sample includes about 22,000 distinct CDR3 sequences, 5% seen only once; the top ten take about 3.9%. This clonotype was obtained from an adult who was a healthcare worker with PCR-confirmed SARS-CoV-2 infection or an uninfected control (not recorded which). The sequenced sample was whole blood.

CDR3 loop: CASSTSGTAPNYGYTF. As DNA, the CDR3 is TGTGCCAGCTCAACCTCCGGGACAGCCCCTAACTATGGCTACACCTTC. The chain employs TRBV18 and TRBJ1-2; the match to TRBD1 covers 7 bases. Germline V gives CDR1 KGHSH, CDR2 LQKENI. This CDR3 spans 16 amino acids. The J segment lost 0 bases and the V segment lost 5 bases, leaving 9 bases of the junction unmatched.